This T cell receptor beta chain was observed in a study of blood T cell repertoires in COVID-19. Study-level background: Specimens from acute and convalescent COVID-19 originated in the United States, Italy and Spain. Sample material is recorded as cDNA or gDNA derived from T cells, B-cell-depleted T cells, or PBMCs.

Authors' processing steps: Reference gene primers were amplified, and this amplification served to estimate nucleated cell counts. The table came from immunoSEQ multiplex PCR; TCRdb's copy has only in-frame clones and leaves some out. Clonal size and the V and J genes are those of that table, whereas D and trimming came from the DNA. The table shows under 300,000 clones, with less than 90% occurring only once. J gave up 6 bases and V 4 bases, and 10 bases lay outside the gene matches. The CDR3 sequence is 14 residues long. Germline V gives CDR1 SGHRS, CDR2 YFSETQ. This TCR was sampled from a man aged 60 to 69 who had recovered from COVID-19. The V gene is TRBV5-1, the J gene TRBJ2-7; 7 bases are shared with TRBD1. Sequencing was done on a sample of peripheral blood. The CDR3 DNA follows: TGCGCCAGCAGCCCTGGGACAGTTCGGTCCGAGCAGTACTTC. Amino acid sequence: CASSPGTVRSEQYF.